The rows below give T cell receptor beta chains drawn from one sample of a study of cytomegalovirus exposure and HLA in healthy donors. Assay used: immunoSEQ multiplex PCR; TCRdb lists only in-frame clones, some missing. The sample lists approximately 150,000 clones, 75% to 90% seen once, with about 4% in the top ten. The sequenced material came from PBMCs. The receptor set was obtained from a man over 45 in good health and CMV-seropositive. Each CDR3 is given with its conserved first and last residue. The order of the fields is CDR3 length, J gene, V gene, D gene, clone size, CDR3 protein, CDR3 DNA. A D gene is named only where the DNA matches it firmly. A clone size is listed for some rows: how often the clone was seen (once, few, many), or a class if it is expanded.

15 TRBJ2-1 TRBV5-1 NA NA CASSLEASSYNEQFF TGCGCCAGCAGCTTGGAAGCGAGCTCCTACAATGAGCAGTTCTTC
16 TRBJ1-4 TRBV1 NA NA CTSSQVAGGRDEKLFF TGCACCAGCAGCCAAGTGGCCGGGGGGCGCGATGAAAAACTGTTTTTT
14 TRBJ1-1 TRBV10-2 NA NA CASTLTGGGTEAFF TGCGCCAGCACCCTGACAGGCGGGGGCACTGAAGCTTTCTTT
12 TRBJ1-1 TRBV19 NA few CATRQVNTEAFF TGTGCCACCCGACAGGTCAACACTGAAGCTTTCTTT
20 TRBJ2-1 TRBV28 TRBD2 NA CASSGTPSKTSGASYNEQFF TGTGCCAGCAGCGGTACCCCCTCTAAGACTAGCGGGGCCTCCTACAATGAGCAGTTCTTC
13 TRBJ1-1 TRBV11-2 NA NA CASGGGPGTEAFF TGTGCCAGTGGCGGGGGGCCAGGGACTGAAGCTTTCTTT
13 TRBJ1-2 TRBV6-5 NA NA CASTDGSNYGYTF TGTGCCAGCACCGACGGGTCTAACTATGGCTACACCTTC
17 TRBJ2-1 TRBV28 NA NA CASSSYRTERAYNEQFF TGTGCCAGCAGTTCGTACAGGACAGAAAGGGCCTACAATGAGCAGTTCTTC
15 TRBJ1-5 TRBV2 NA NA CASSEYPGHNQPQHF TGTGCCAGCAGTGAGTATCCCGGACACAATCAGCCCCAGCATTTT
15 TRBJ1-2 TRBV28 NA NA CASSLSFPGNDGYTF TGTGCCAGCAGTCTTAGTTTCCCAGGGAATGATGGCTACACCTTC
14 TRBJ1-1 TRBV7-2 NA NA CASSLAAGATEAFF TGTGCCAGCAGCTTAGCGGCAGGGGCCACTGAAGCTTTCTTT
11 TRBJ2-7 TRBV6-5 TRBD1 NA CASSRGQEQYF TGTGCCAGCAGTAGGGGGCAGGAGCAGTACTTC
14 TRBJ2-7 TRBV5-1 NA NA CASSLAVTTGEQYF TGCGCCAGCAGCTTGGCAGTGACTACGGGGGAGCAGTACTTC
17 TRBJ2-1 TRBV9 TRBD1 NA CASSAFFPGQTSNEQFF TGTGCCAGCAGCGCCTTTTTTCCGGGACAGACATCAAATGAGCAGTTCTTC
15 TRBJ2-5 TRBV6-5 TRBD2 NA CASSYGPAGGETQYF TGTGCCAGCAGTTACGGGCCAGCGGGAGGGGAGACCCAGTACTTC
13 TRBJ2-1 TRBV4-1 NA NA CASRGLLNDEQFF TGCGCCAGCCGAGGACTACTCAACGATGAGCAGTTCTTC
12 TRBJ2-1 TRBV7-3 TRBD2 NA CASSLAGGEQFF TGTGCCAGCAGCTTAGCGGGGGGAGAGCAGTTCTTC
16 TRBJ2-2 TRBV4-2 TRBD2 NA CASSQGRGGLTGELFF TGTGCCAGCAGCCAAGGGCGGGGGGGGCTGACCGGGGAGCTGTTTTTT
12 TRBJ2-2 TRBV5-6 NA once CASSLVPGELFF TGTGCCAGCAGCCTTGTCCCTGGGGAGCTGTTTTTT
14 TRBJ1-4 TRBV30 NA NA CAWREGLSNEKLFF TGTGCCTGGAGGGAGGGACTTAGTAATGAAAAACTGTTTTTT
17 TRBJ2-1 TRBV27 NA NA CASSLSLWESSYNEQFF TGTGCCAGCAGTTTATCCCTCTGGGAGAGCTCCTACAATGAGCAGTTCTTC
16 TRBJ2-2 TRBV7-2 TRBD1 NA CASSPRQGSNTGELFF TGTGCCAGCAGCCCGAGACAGGGCTCGAACACCGGGGAGCTGTTTTTT
15 TRBJ1-6 TRBV6-5 NA NA CASRPSTGNNSPLHF TGTGCCAGCAGACCCTCCACAGGGAACAATTCACCCCTCCACTTT
16 TRBJ1-2 TRBV23-1 NA NA CASSQSCTGRDYGYTF TGCGCCAGCAGTCAATCGTGCACAGGGAGGGACTATGGCTACACCTTC
14 TRBJ1-2 TRBV18 TRBD1 NA CASSTLQGADGYTF TGTGCCAGCTCAACCTTACAGGGGGCAGATGGCTACACCTTC
14 TRBJ1-4 TRBV5-4 NA once CASSPDTSNEKLFF TGTGCCAGCAGCCCGGACACAAGTAATGAAAAACTGTTTTTT
14 TRBJ2-3 TRBV9 NA NA CASSKVLGIDTQYF TGTGCCAGCAGCAAAGTACTAGGTATTGATACGCAGTATTTT
12 TRBJ2-3 TRBV11-3 NA NA CASSRSADTQYF TGTGCCAGCAGCCGTTCTGCAGATACGCAGTATTTT
13 TRBJ2-7 TRBV5-6 TRBD1 NA CASSWTGGYEQYF TGTGCCAGCAGCTGGACAGGGGGCTACGAGCAGTACTTC
13 TRBJ1-6 TRBV28 NA NA CASSQGNNSPLHF TGTGCCAGCAGCCAGGGAAATAATTCACCCCTCCACTTT
16 TRBJ1-1 TRBV15 NA NA CATSRVVRAPNTEAFF TGTGCCACCAGCAGAGTGGTGCGGGCACCGAACACTGAAGCTTTCTTT
12 TRBJ2-5 TRBV5-1 NA NA CASSSYQETQYF TGCGCCAGCAGCTCGTACCAAGAGACCCAGTACTTC
14 TRBJ1-2 TRBV10-3 NA NA CAMQEGSINYGYTF TGTGCCATGCAAGAGGGAAGTATAAACTATGGCTACACCTTC
14 TRBJ2-7 TRBV15 TRBD1 few CATSRSLDRAEQYF TGTGCCACCAGCAGATCGCTGGACAGGGCCGAGCAGTACTTC
15 TRBJ1-4 TRBV19 NA NA CASSSGGGVYEKLFF TGTGCCAGTAGTTCCGGGGGGGGCGTTTATGAAAAACTGTTTTTT
15 TRBJ1-5 TRBV7-8 NA NA CASSLAGKSNQPQHF TGTGCCAGCAGCCTGGCGGGGAAAAGCAATCAGCCCCAGCATTTT
14 TRBJ2-3 TRBV6-6 TRBD2 NA CASSTGLALDTQYF TGTGCCAGCAGTACAGGACTAGCCTTAGATACGCAGTATTTT
17 TRBJ1-2 TRBV9 NA NA CASSVGSDSPSNYGYTF TGTGCCAGCAGCGTAGGTTCAGACAGCCCTTCTAACTATGGCTACACCTTC
13 TRBJ2-3 TRBV13 NA NA CASSFQSTDTQYF TGTGCCAGCAGCTTCCAGAGCACAGATACGCAGTATTTT
11 TRBJ2-7 TRBV28 NA few CASSLRYEQYF TGTGCCAGCAGTTTGAGATACGAGCAGTACTTC
14 TRBJ1-2 TRBV5-4 TRBD1 NA CASSPWDRNYGYTF TGTGCCAGCAGCCCCTGGGACAGAAACTATGGCTACACCTTC
14 TRBJ2-1 TRBV5-1 TRBD1 NA CASSSGPGGNEQFF TGCGCCAGCAGCTCCGGGCCAGGGGGCAATGAGCAGTTCTTC
15 TRBJ2-3 TRBV19 NA NA CASSRETVSTDTQYF TGTGCCAGTAGTCGGGAGACGGTCAGCACAGATACGCAGTATTTT
17 TRBJ2-1 TRBV6-1 TRBD2 NA CASSEAVGLAGGNEQFF TGTGCCAGCAGTGAAGCAGTCGGACTAGCGGGGGGCAATGAGCAGTTCTTC
14 TRBJ1-4 TRBV29-1 NA NA CSVEEQGLGEKLFF TGCAGCGTTGAAGAGCAGGGTTTGGGTGAAAAACTGTTTTTT
15 TRBJ1-2 TRBV5-5 TRBD1 NA CASSSGQHLLYGYTF TGTGCCAGCAGCTCGGGACAGCATCTCCTCTATGGCTACACCTTC
13 TRBJ1-1 TRBV9 NA NA CASSVRTNTEAFF TGTGCCAGCAGCGTAAGGACAAACACTGAAGCTTTCTTT
16 TRBJ1-4 TRBV5-1 NA few CASTKEMGGVDEKLFF TGCGCCAGCACCAAAGAGATGGGGGGGGTTGATGAAAAACTGTTTTTT
16 TRBJ2-3 TRBV13 TRBD2 once CASSPPGLVSPDTQYF TGTGCCAGCAGCCCCCCGGGACTAGTAAGTCCAGATACGCAGTATTTT
15 TRBJ1-5 TRBV5-1 TRBD1 NA CASSLGTGGGQPQHF TGCGCCAGCAGCTTGGGGACAGGGGGAGGTCAGCCCCAGCATTTT
16 TRBJ2-5 TRBV4-1 TRBD1 NA CASSQAPGQGLETQYF TGCGCCAGCAGCCAAGCTCCGGGACAGGGGTTAGAGACCCAGTACTTC
17 TRBJ2-7 TRBV11-3 TRBD1 NA CASSLDWDRESSYEQYF TGTGCCAGCAGCTTAGATTGGGACAGGGAGAGCTCCTACGAGCAGTACTTC
15 TRBJ2-6 TRBV25-1 NA NA CASSGALSGANVLTF TGTGCCAGCAGTGGGGCCCTCTCTGGGGCCAACGTCCTGACTTTC